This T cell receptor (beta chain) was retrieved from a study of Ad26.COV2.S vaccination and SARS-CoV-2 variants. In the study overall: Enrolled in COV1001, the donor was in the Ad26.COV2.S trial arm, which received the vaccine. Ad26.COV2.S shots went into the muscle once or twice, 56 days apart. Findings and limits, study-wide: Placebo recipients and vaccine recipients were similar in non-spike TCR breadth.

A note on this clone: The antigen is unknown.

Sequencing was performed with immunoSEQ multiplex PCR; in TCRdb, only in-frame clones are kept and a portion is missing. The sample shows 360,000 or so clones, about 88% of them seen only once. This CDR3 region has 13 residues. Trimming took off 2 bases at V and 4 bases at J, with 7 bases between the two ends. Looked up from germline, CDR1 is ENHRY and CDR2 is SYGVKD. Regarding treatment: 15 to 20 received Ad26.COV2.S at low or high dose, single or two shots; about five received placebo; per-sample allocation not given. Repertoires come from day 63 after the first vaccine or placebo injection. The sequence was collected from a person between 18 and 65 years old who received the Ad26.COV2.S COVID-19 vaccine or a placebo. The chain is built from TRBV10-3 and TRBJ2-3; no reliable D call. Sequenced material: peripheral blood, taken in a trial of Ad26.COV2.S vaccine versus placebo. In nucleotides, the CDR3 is TGTGCCATCAGTGAGAGAGGTTCAGATACGCAGTATTTT. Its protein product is CAISERGSDTQYF.